This T cell receptor (beta chain) was recovered during a study of sequential checkpoint blockade in melanoma. The V end lost 2 bases, the J end lost 6 bases, and 11 bases lay between the germline ends. The CDR3 has 15 amino acids. CDR1 and CDR2 (germline): SGHNT, YENEEA. Using immunoSEQ multiplex PCR, the repertoire was profiled, and TCRdb retains in-frame clones only, with some absent. This table has roughly 2,500 clones, approximately 20% appearing once. Judged by abundance, this clone is medium-sized (0.01 to 0.1%). Treatment denoted: randomized to nivolumab then ipilimumab (arm A) or the reverse (arm B).

This sequence was found in a human donor with melanoma. The rearrangement joins TRBV11-3 to TRBJ1-6; D not certain. The sample in question was tumor tissue (inferred from file names), obtained from a patient given nivolumab and ipilimumab in sequence. The CDR3 spells CASSLSEAANSPLHF. For the CDR3, the DNA is TGTGCCAGCAGCTTATCCGAAGCAGCTAATTCACCCCTCCACTTT.